This TCR beta chain was obtained from a study of blood T cell repertoires in COVID-19. Overall study context: The samples span acute and convalescent COVID-19 from the United States, Italy and Spain.

TCRdb's copy holds only in-frame clones and misses some; the assay was immunoSEQ multiplex PCR. The data hold about 80,000 clones, with 82% observed a single time. V lost 4 bases to trimming and J lost 1 base, with 9 bases between them. Germline lookup yields CDR1 LNHDA and CDR2 SQIVND (reference sequence). This CDR3 has 14 residues. The TCR sequence derives from an older man with acute or convalescent COVID-19. The V and J genes are TRBV19 and TRBJ2-3; D is perhaps TRBD1 (5 bases). Sample: peripheral blood. The CDR3 bases are TGTGCCAGTAGTAAGGACATCGGCACAGATACGCAGTATTTT. Encoded protein: CASSKDIGTDTQYF.